The entry below describes one TCR beta chain. No antigen is known for it. Documented treatment: roughly 10-day PBMC culture with coronavirus spike peptide pools or control peptides (ViraFEST assay). ViraFEST used peptide pools to expand antigen-specific T cells before TCR sequencing. Convalescent patients tested SARS-CoV-2 PCR positive from March to December 2020, before Alpha, Beta and Delta emerged. V dropped 5 bases and J dropped 3; count of bases not matched to a gene: 14. CDR3 length: 19 amino acids. The germline V gene has CDR1 MNHEY and CDR2 SVGEGT. These data are taken from a study of vaccination and CD4 T cells after COVID-19. The wider study: The study collected post-vaccine samples a median about 71 days after dose two, with a range of 14 to 241.

At the Johns Hopkins FTIC core, DNA taken from cultured CD4+ T cells was sequenced by way of the Oncomine TCR Beta short-read assay. TCRdb passed the PCR reads through MiXCR, listing each CDR3 protein once. The sample has some 14,000 distinct CDR3 sequences, over 50% seen once. Study findings and constraints: 304 of 307 vaccine-specific clones from convalescent patients were spike mono-reactive.

This TCR came from a human donor who had recovered from COVID-19. The V gene is TRBV6-2 or TRBV6-3, the J gene TRBJ2-7, with TRBD2 matching over 15 bases. Sequencing used CD4+ T cells from blood, cultured in vitro. The chain's CDR3 is CASSTIPGLAGGSIYEQYF. In nucleotides, the CDR3 is TGTGCCAGCAGTACAATACCGGGACTAGCGGGAGGTTCCATCTACGAGCAGTACTTC.